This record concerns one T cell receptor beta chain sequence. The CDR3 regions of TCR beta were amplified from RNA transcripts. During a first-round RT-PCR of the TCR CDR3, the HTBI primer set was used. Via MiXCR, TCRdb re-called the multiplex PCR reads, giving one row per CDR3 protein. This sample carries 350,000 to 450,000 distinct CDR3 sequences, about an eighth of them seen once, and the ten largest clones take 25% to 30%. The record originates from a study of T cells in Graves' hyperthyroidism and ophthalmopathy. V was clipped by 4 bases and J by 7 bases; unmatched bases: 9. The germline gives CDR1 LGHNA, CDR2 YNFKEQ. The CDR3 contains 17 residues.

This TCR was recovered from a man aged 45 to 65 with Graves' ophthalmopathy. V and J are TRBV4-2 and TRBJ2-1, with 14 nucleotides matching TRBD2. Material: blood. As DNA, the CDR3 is TGTGCCAGCAGCCCCTCCCGAGGACTAGCGGGAGGAAATGAGCAGTTCTTC. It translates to CASSPSRGLAGGNEQFF.